Below, 25 T cell receptor beta chains from the same sample are listed, as sequenced in a study of OX40 agonist ivuxolimab in advanced cancers. Profiled with immunoSEQ multiplex PCR; TCRdb holds only in-frame clones, not every one. The sample includes 50,000 to 75,000 clones, about 87% of them seen just once. Material: CD4+ or CD8+ T cells sorted from blood, obtained in a trial of the OX40 agonist ivuxolimab. Every receptor here comes from an adult with an advanced solid tumor such as melanoma, head and neck, liver or kidney cancer.

This clone showed up just once. The J gene is TRBJ2-5, the V gene TRBV11-2; tentatively, D is TRBD1 (6 bases). This CDR3 region has 15 residues. Per the germline V gene, CDR1 is SGHAT and CDR2 is FQNNGV. Trimming removed 7 bases from V and 0 bases from J, with 15 bases in between. CDR3 DNA sequence: TGTGCCAGCACCGCCATCAGGGGAGACCAAGAGACCCAGTACTTC. Its translation is CASTAIRGDQETQYF.

The genes are TRBV7-3 and TRBJ2-1; no reliable D call. Trimming removed 1 base at V and 13 bases at J, with 17 bases between. Looked up from germline, CDR1 is SGHTA and CDR2 is FQGTGA. The CDR3 has 14 amino acids. CDR3 in DNA: TGTGCCAGCAGCTTAATGATGCAAGGGAATAGTCAGTTCTTC. It codes for CASSLMMQGNSQFF. The full variable domain, its missing parts supplied by reference TRBV7-3 and TRBJ2-1, is GAGVSQTPSNKVTEKGKYVELRCDPISGHTALYWYRQSLGQGPEFLIYFQGTGAADDSGLPNDRFFAVRPEGSVSTLKIQRTERGDSAVYLCASSLMMQGNSQFFGPGTRLTVL.

J is TRBJ2-1 and V is TRBV5-6, with 7 bases that match TRBD2. This CDR3 region has 16 residues. Germline values: CDR1 SGHDT, CDR2 YYEEEE. The V and J ends lost 0 bases and 8 bases, in that order; junction bases with no gene match: 11. In nucleotides, the CDR3 is TGTGCCAGCAGCTTGGGCGGGAGTTTCAAAGGAGATGAGCAGTTCTTC. It yields the protein CASSLGGSFKGDEQFF.

The CDR3 reads CASSPSGPPPSYGYTF. CDR3 bases: TGTGCCAGCAGCCCCTCGGGACCGCCCCCCTCCTATGGCTACACCTTC. This sequence joins TRBV28 and TRBJ1-2; perhaps TRBD1 as D (5 bases). Trimming cost V 6 bases and J 4 bases, with 21 bases left between them. The CDR3 spans 16 residues. The germline gives CDR1 MDHEN, CDR2 SYDVKM.

As for this clone: A junction end diverges from the germline sequence, so it may reflect a read error. The rearrangement uses TRBV27 and TRBJ2-7, with TRBD2 matching 8 bases. The CDR3 has 16 amino acids. Germline-derived CDR1 and CDR2 are MNHEY and SMNVEV (reference sequence). CDR3 sequence (DNA): TGTGCCAGCAGTACTCTTGGCGGGGGGATTCTACGAGCAGTAGACTTC. This gives the protein CASSTLGGGILRAVDF.

This chain links TRBV28 with TRBJ1-5, with 8 bases that match TRBD1. CDR1 is MDHEN and CDR2 is SYDVKM in the germline V gene. The CDR3 spans 17 residues. V shed 8 bases, J shed 2 bases, and the junction held 14 bases outside the gene matches. The CDR3 here is CASRRQGYMFGNQPQHF. Here the CDR3 DNA reads TGTGCCAGCCGAAGACAGGGGTACATGTTCGGCAATCAGCCCCAGCATTTT.

This chain connects TRBV5-1 to TRBJ1-3; 7 positions match TRBD1. This CDR3 spans 17 amino acids. Trimming at V came to 0 bases and at J to 0 bases, leaving 6 bases not matched to a gene. CDR1 and CDR2 (germline): SGHRS, YFSETQ. CDR3: CASSLEPRGTSGNTIYF. CDR3 DNA sequence: TGCGCCAGCAGCTTGGAGCCCAGGGGGACCTCTGGAAACACCATATATTTT.

In DNA form, the CDR3 reads TGCAGCGACCCTAGGGGATCGGGAGGTGTGAGTGAAAAACTGTTTTTT. As protein: CSDPRGSGGVSEKLFF. The chain is built from TRBV29-1 and TRBJ1-4, with a tentative D call TRBD1 (5 bases). Germline CDR1 and CDR2: SQVTM and ANQGSEA. The CDR3 contains 16 residues. V was shortened by 7 bases and J by 7 bases, with 25 bases between the two germline ends. Drawing the rest from reference TRBV29-1 and TRBJ1-4, the complete variable domain is SAVISQKPSRDICQRGTSLTIQCQVDSQVTMMFWYRQQPGQSLTLIATANQGSEATYESGFVIDKFPISRPNLTFSTLTVSNMSPEDSSIYLCSDPRGSGGVSEKLFFGSGTQLSVL.

The gene calls are TRBV27 and TRBJ1-1; D unclear. CDR1 MNHEY and CDR2 SMNVEV come from the germline V gene (reference sequence). The V gene lost 6 bases and the J gene lost 5 bases, with 13 bases spanning the gap. The CDR3 contains 13 residues. CDR3 in amino acids: CASSLLMRTEAFF. The CDR3 region has the DNA TGTGCCAGCAGCCTGCTTATGAGGACTGAAGCTTTCTTT.

The rearrangement links TRBV7-3 to TRBJ2-3, with 10 nucleotides matching TRBD1. Germline trimming cut 5 bases from V and 4 bases from J; bases unmatched to any gene: 3. The CDR3 runs 14 residues. In germline, CDR1 is SGHTA, CDR2 FQGTGA. In DNA, the CDR3 is TGTGCCAGCAGCCCCGGACAGGGGGCAGATACGCAGTATTTT. It codes for CASSPGQGADTQYF.

This clone was seen a single time. The rearrangement links TRBV19 to TRBJ1-6; TRBD1 matches 7 bases. V trimming: 5 bases; J trimming: 7 bases; junction bases outside the gene matches: 14. The CDR3 extends over 17 amino acids. Per germline, CDR1 LNHDA and CDR2 SQIVND (reference sequence). The CDR3 DNA reads as TGTGCCAGTAGTCCAGAAACCGGGACAGCCTCAAATTCACCCCTCCACTTT. This encodes CASSPETGTASNSPLHF.

V is TRBV7-2 and J is TRBJ2-7; D might be TRBD2 (5 bases). The CDR3 sequence is 16 residues long. Germline assignment: CDR1 SGHTA and CDR2 FQGNSA. V lost 2 bases and J lost 2, with 16 bases in between. CDR3 bases: TGTGCCAGCAGCTTAAGAATGGGTAGCGAAACCTACGAGCAGTACTTC. It translates to CASSLRMGSETYEQYF. The full variable domain, completed using reference TRBV7-2 and TRBJ2-7, is GAGVSQSPSNKVTEKGKDVELRCDPISGHTALYWYRQSLGQGLEFLIYFQGNSAPDKSGLPSDRFSAERTGGSVSTLTIQRTQQEDSAVYLCASSLRMGSETYEQYFGPGTRLTVT.

This chain uses TRBV4-2 with TRBJ1-1; maybe TRBD1 (6 bases). CDR1 is LGHNA and CDR2 is YNFKEQ in the germline V gene. The germline V and J ends were trimmed by 2 bases and 8 bases, with 18 bases remaining between them. The CDR3 is 15 amino acids. The CDR3 region has the DNA TGTGCCAGCAGCCAACGTGATCGGCAGGGGCTAGAAGCTTTCTTT. The encoded protein is CASSQRDRQGLEAFF.

This clone was seen only a few times. The chain couples TRBV18 to TRBJ2-1; possibly TRBD1 for D (5 bases). The CDR3 runs to 16 residues. Germline V gives CDR1 KGHSH, CDR2 LQKENI. Trimming shortened V by 1 base and J by 0 bases, and 10 bases separated the two germline ends. The CDR3 DNA follows: TGTGCCAGCTCACCACAACAGGTTAGCTCCTACAATGAGCAGTTCTTC. It encodes CASSPQQVSSYNEQFF. Complete variable domain (other parts from reference TRBV18 and TRBJ2-1): NAGVMQNPRHLVRRRGQEARLRCSPMKGHSHVYWYRQLPEEGLKFMVYLQKENIIDESGMPKERFSAEFPKEGPSILRIQQVVRGDSAAYFCASSPQQVSSYNEQFFGPGTRLTVL.

The chain combines TRBV2 with TRBJ2-7, with 10 bases aligning to TRBD1. V dropped 4 bases and J dropped 2; count of bases not matched to a gene: 2. Germline CDR1 SNHLY, CDR2 FYNNEI. The CDR3 consists of 14 residues. The CDR3 is CASSGQGAAYEQYF. The CDR3 nucleotides read TGTGCCAGCAGTGGACAGGGGGCGGCCTACGAGCAGTACTTC.

This clone was seen only a few times. CDR3 region: CASSPGTVPGELFF. DNA of the CDR3: TGTGCCAGCAGTCCCGGGACAGTGCCCGGGGAGCTGTTTTTT. This chain uses TRBV6-4 with TRBJ2-2, with 7 bases fitting TRBD1. The CDR3 has 14 residues. V lost 5 bases, J lost 6 bases, and 6 bases stayed unmatched. CDR1 and CDR2 (germline): MRHNA, SNTAGT.

This clone was observed a single time. This rearrangement joins TRBV18 to TRBJ2-3, with 7 bases that match TRBD1. The CDR3 runs 17 residues. Germline V gene lookup returns CDR1 KGHSH and CDR2 LQKENI. The V gene end was trimmed by 2 bases and the J gene end by 3 bases; junction bases not matched to a gene: 11. CDR3 sequence (DNA): TGTGCCAGCTCACCAAGAGTAGGGGGCATGGGAACAGATACGCAGTATTTT. It is translated as CASSPRVGGMGTDTQYF.

This chain connects TRBV2 to TRBJ1-6; D is unclear. Germline values: CDR1 SNHLY, CDR2 FYNNEI. This CDR3 is 16 amino acids long. Trimming pared 6 bases from V and 5 bases from J, leaving 17 bases between. The CDR3 DNA sequence: TGTGCCAGCAGCCCGAGGGAGTCATCTAATAATTCACCCCTCCACTTT. The encoded protein is CASSPRESSNNSPLHF.

The V gene is TRBV11-2, the J gene TRBJ1-1, with D tentatively TRBD1 (5 bases). Germline V gene data show CDR1 as SGHAT and CDR2 as FQNNGV. This CDR3 has 14 residues. The ends were cut back, 1 base at V and 1 base at J, with 7 bases in the middle. In nucleotides, the CDR3 is TGTGCCAGCAGCTTAGTGGGGGGGAACACTGAAGCTTTCTTT. Protein sequence: CASSLVGGNTEAFF.

The V and J genes are TRBV6-5 and TRBJ2-1; D remains ambiguous. V shed 0 bases and J shed 1 base, with 7 bases lying between them. The CDR3 is made up of 15 amino acids. CDR1 and CDR2 (germline): MNHEY, SVGAGI. CDR3 protein: CASSYSGVSYNEQFF. CDR3 bases: TGTGCCAGCAGTTACTCTGGGGTATCCTACAATGAGCAGTTCTTC.

The chain carries TRBV7-9 and TRBJ1-2; a weak D match, TRBD1 (6 bases). Between the trimmed V and J ends, which lost 1 base and 8 bases, there was a span of 11 bases. The CDR3 extends over 13 amino acids. The germline CDR1 and CDR2 sequences are SEHNR and FQNEAQ (reference sequence). CDR3 coding DNA: TGTGCCAGCAGCTTAGACGGGGGCGGAGGCTACACCTTC. Its protein product is CASSLDGGGGYTF.

The chain recombines TRBV28 with TRBJ2-1; D not certain. In germline, CDR1 is MDHEN, CDR2 SYDVKM. The CDR3 is 12 residues long. Trimming shortened V by 2 bases and J by 7 bases, and 6 bases separated the two germline ends. The DNA of the CDR3 is TGTGCCAGCAGTTTAGGGCTGAATGAGCAGTTCTTC. Protein: CASSLGLNEQFF.

The V gene is TRBV5-8, the J gene TRBJ1-5; weak D call: TRBD1 (5 bases). Trimming stripped 0 bases from V and 6 bases from J, with 13 bases between. Per germline, CDR1 SGHTS and CDR2 YDEGEE. The CDR3 contains 15 residues. The CDR3 DNA reads TGTGCCAGCAGCTTGGCTGGGACCCCATTTCAGCCCCAGCATTTT. Translated, it gives CASSLAGTPFQPQHF.

This clone was found a few times. This rearrangement joins TRBV11-2 to TRBJ2-2, with D tentatively TRBD1 or TRBD2 (5 bases each). This CDR3 is 15 amino acids long. Germline values: CDR1 SGHAT, CDR2 FQNNGV. V was cut by 7 bases and J by 2 bases, with 14 bases left in between. CDR3 sequence reads: CASTRDGLNTGELFF. Written as DNA, the CDR3 is TGTGCCAGCACCCGGGACGGATTAAACACCGGGGAGCTGTTTTTT.

The chain recombines TRBV5-1 with TRBJ1-6; the match to TRBD1 covers 8 bases. After removal of 5 bases from V and 5 bases from J, the junction contained 9 bases not matched to a gene. Germline assignment: CDR1 SGHRS and CDR2 YFSETQ. CDR3 size: 16 residues. The CDR3 DNA reads TGCGCCAGCAGAATAAGGACGGACAGGGATAATTCACCCCTCCACTTT. Amino acids: CASRIRTDRDNSPLHF. Drawing the rest from reference TRBV5-1 and TRBJ1-6, the complete variable domain is KAGVTQTPRYLIKTRGQQVTLSCSPISGHRSVSWYQQTPGQGLQFLFEYFSETQRNKGNFPGRFSGRQFSNSRSEMNVSTLELGDSALYLCASRIRTDRDNSPLHFGNGTRLTVT.